The 4 T cell receptor beta chains presented below share a single source sample, sequenced in a study of STAT5B mutations in CD4+ large granular lymphocyte leukemia. Sequenced by immunoSEQ multiplex PCR; TCRdb stores in-frame clones only, minus some. The table has some 41,000 clones, approximately 84% seen once. The specimen was CD4+ T cells from blood buffy coats. The origin of the receptors is a human donor in good health.

As DNA, the CDR3 is TGTGCCAGCAGCCCCATTTGGCGGGAGGGCGGGGCGGCAATCCTCTGGGAGCAGTTCTTC. It codes for CASSPIWREGGAAILWEQFF. This chain uses TRBV9 with TRBJ2-1, with 9 bases matching TRBD2. The length of the CDR3 is 20 residues. Germline CDR1 and CDR2: SGDLS and YYNGEE. The junction had 27 bases not matched to a gene; V was cut back by 4 bases and J by 10 bases. The complete variable domain, with remaining parts taken from reference TRBV9 and TRBJ2-1, reads DSGVTQTPKHLITATGQRVTLRCSPRSGDLSVYWYQQSLDQGLQFLIQYYNGEERAKGNILERFSAQQFPDLHSELNLSSLELGDSALYFCASSPIWREGGAAILWEQFFGPGTRLTVL.

This clone has more than one count but fewer than ten. The chain couples TRBV7-2 to TRBJ1-4; D not certain. The germline V and J ends were trimmed by 5 bases and 8 bases, with 12 bases remaining between them. This CDR3 contains 13 residues. Germline CDR1 SGHTA, CDR2 FQGNSA. CDR3 DNA sequence: TGTGCCAGCAGCCCGCGGCCAGAGGAAAAACTGTTTTTT. It codes for CASSPRPEEKLFF.

CDR3 residues: CASSSISDRPYNEQFF. The CDR3 bases are TGTGCCAGCAGTTCTATCTCGGACAGGCCTTACAATGAGCAGTTCTTC. The chain uses TRBV28 and TRBJ2-1; 7 nucleotides align to TRBD1. Trimming removed 4 bases from V and 4 bases from J; junction bases left unmatched: 10. This CDR3 is 16 amino acids long. CDR1 is MDHEN, CDR2 SYDVKM, per germline.

This clone was counted only a few times. The chain combines TRBV5-5 with TRBJ2-3; a possible D gene is TRBD2 (5 bases). Trimming took off 4 bases at V and 0 bases at J, with 9 bases between the two ends. The V gene's germline CDR1 is SGHKS and CDR2 YYEKEE (reference sequence). The CDR3 runs 14 residues. The CDR3 is CASSPGWSTDTQYF. The DNA of the CDR3 is TGTGCCAGCAGCCCGGGGTGGAGCACAGATACGCAGTATTTT.